Listed below are T cell receptor beta chains from one sample, sequenced in a study of vaccination and CD4 T cells after COVID-19. These receptors are not linked to any known antigen. TCRdb re-derived calls from the PCR reads in MiXCR, one entry per CDR3 protein. Counted here are 9,100 or so distinct CDR3 sequences, about 21% occurring once; the ten biggest clones make up 20% to 25%. What was sequenced was cultured CD4+ T cells from blood. These receptors came from a human donor with COVID-19. Each CDR3 is given with its conserved first and last residue. Each record gives: CDR3 protein, V gene, J gene, D gene. The D gene is left open where the match is weak.

CDR3aa: CASAQPMDTFIYNEQFF
v_gene: TRBV19
j_gene: TRBJ2-1
d_gene: .

CDR3aa: CATSDSLPSGTGELFF
v_gene: TRBV24-1
j_gene: TRBJ2-2
d_gene: .

CDR3aa: CASSSTRNQPQHF
v_gene: TRBV7-2
j_gene: TRBJ1-5
d_gene: .

CDR3aa: CASSQKGLPGDNEQFF
v_gene: TRBV5-4
j_gene: TRBJ2-1
d_gene: .

CDR3aa: CASSLGQANYGYTF
v_gene: TRBV23-1
j_gene: TRBJ1-2
d_gene: TRBD1

CDR3aa: CASSLTGEQYF
v_gene: TRBV5-1
j_gene: TRBJ2-7
d_gene: .

CDR3aa: CATQALRDRRQSNYGYTF
v_gene: TRBV7-8
j_gene: TRBJ1-2
d_gene: TRBD1

CDR3aa: CASHSTGAGGFSNTEAFF
v_gene: TRBV28
j_gene: TRBJ1-1
d_gene: TRBD1

CDR3aa: CASSLSGETYNEQFF
v_gene: TRBV7-9
j_gene: TRBJ2-1
d_gene: .

CDR3aa: CASSPRGSTGELFF
v_gene: TRBV6-1
j_gene: TRBJ2-2
d_gene: .

CDR3aa: CASSPLGPANYGYTF
v_gene: TRBV11-3
j_gene: TRBJ1-2
d_gene: .

CDR3aa: CASSLASDTQYF
v_gene: TRBV7-2
j_gene: TRBJ2-3
d_gene: .

CDR3aa: CASSIAGTRGETQYF
v_gene: TRBV5-1
j_gene: TRBJ2-5
d_gene: TRBD2

CDR3aa: CASSLNERSTGELFF
v_gene: TRBV27
j_gene: TRBJ2-2
d_gene: .

CDR3aa: CASRIPLGQANTEAFF
v_gene: TRBV19
j_gene: TRBJ1-1
d_gene: TRBD1

CDR3aa: CASSLEGFTETQYF
v_gene: TRBV12-3/TRBV12-4
j_gene: TRBJ2-5
d_gene: .

CDR3aa: CASSHQRGQGNQPQHF
v_gene: TRBV23-1
j_gene: TRBJ1-5
d_gene: TRBD1

CDR3aa: CASSMGPQGTEAFF
v_gene: TRBV19
j_gene: TRBJ1-1
d_gene: .

CDR3aa: CASSYLEGSSPLHF
v_gene: TRBV6-2/TRBV6-3
j_gene: TRBJ1-6
d_gene: .

CDR3aa: CASRPDTSGGAYYNEQFF
v_gene: TRBV6-1
j_gene: TRBJ2-1
d_gene: TRBD2

CDR3aa: CASSQGPGNTIYF
v_gene: TRBV4-3
j_gene: TRBJ1-3
d_gene: .

CDR3aa: CASSSSSGGVTQYF
v_gene: TRBV11-2
j_gene: TRBJ2-5
d_gene: TRBD2